This section outlines one T cell receptor (beta chain) sequence together with its context. The data were taken from a study of blood T cell repertoires in COVID-19. Whole-study context: Researchers got acute and convalescent COVID-19 samples from the United States, Italy and Spain. Sources were T cells, B-cell-depleted T cells, or PBMCs; the material itself was cDNA or gDNA.

Per the authors' pipeline: Researchers report that nucleated cell counts were estimated from reference gene primer amplification. Sequenced by immunoSEQ multiplex PCR; TCRdb stores in-frame clones only, minus some. Clone size and V and J calls were adopted from that table, with D and trimming inferred from the DNA. The data contain roughly 100,000 clones, around 90% of them singletons. V lost 5 bases, J lost 6 bases, and 17 bases lay in between. Germline loops: CDR1 LNHDA, CDR2 SQIVND (reference sequence). This CDR3 has 15 amino acids. The receptor comes from a man aged 18 to 29 with acute or convalescent COVID-19. This chain joins TRBV19 and TRBJ1-5, with D possibly matching TRBD1 (6 bases). Source material: peripheral blood. The CDR3 reads CASSPATGAVQPQHF. In nucleotides, the CDR3 is TGTGCCAGTAGTCCTGCGACAGGCGCAGTTCAGCCCCAGCATTTT.